One and the same sample provided the 27 T cell receptor beta chains below, sequenced in a study of a mutant IDH1 vaccine in newly diagnosed glioma. Antigens of these TCRs are unknown. Sample time point: week 5, during vaccination. Doses consisted of 300 ug of mutant IDH1 20-mer peptide each, paired with topical imiquimod. Assay: immunoSEQ multiplex PCR; the TCRdb copy retains only in-frame clones and omits some. The sample records some 51,000 clones, roughly 78% being singletons. This specimen was PBMCs, taken from a glioma patient whose treatment included an IDH1 peptide vaccine. Every receptor here comes from a middle-aged woman with glioma.

V gene TRBV5-8 combines with J gene TRBJ2-7; D gene uncertain. The CDR3 loop spans 13 amino acids. Germline V CDR1 and CDR2: SGHTS, YDEGEE. With 1 base removed from V and 2 bases from J, the gap between germline ends came to 7 bases. This CDR3 is CASSLTSAYEQYF. The CDR3 nucleotides read TGTGCCAGCAGCTTGACGAGTGCCTACGAGCAGTACTTC.

The chain joins TRBV2 to TRBJ1-1; 11 positions match TRBD1. This CDR3 has 14 residues. After removal of 2 bases from V and 8 bases from J, the junction contained 4 bases not matched to a gene. Germline CDR1 and CDR2: SNHLY and FYNNEI. CDR3 region: CASSEPDRGLEAFF. The CDR3 nucleotides are TGTGCCAGCAGTGAACCGGACAGGGGGCTGGAAGCTTTCTTT.

The count of this clone is one. The chain links TRBV10-3 to TRBJ2-7, with D uncertain. The CDR3 spans 15 residues. Germline V gives CDR1 ENHRY, CDR2 SYGVKD. The V gene lost 0 bases and the J gene lost 5 bases, with 14 bases spanning the gap. The CDR3 spells CAISESTRQSDEQYF. DNA for the CDR3: TGTGCCATCAGTGAGTCGACTCGGCAGTCCGACGAGCAGTACTTC.

This chain uses TRBV29-1 with TRBJ2-1, with 8 bases fitting TRBD1. The CDR3 length is 16 residues. The V segment lost 2 bases and the J segment 4 bases; nucleotides outside the gene matches: 10. Germline V gives CDR1 SQVTM, CDR2 ANQGSEA. In DNA, the CDR3 is TGCAGCGTTGAACGGGGCCAGGGGGCTCCATACAATGAGCAGTTCTTC. Translation gives CSVERGQGAPYNEQFF.

As concerns this clone: The identical CDR3 is also encoded by other nucleotide sequences in the sample. The chain recombines TRBV5-6 with TRBJ1-6; 8 nucleotides align to TRBD1. Germline V lookup: CDR1 SGHDT, CDR2 YYEEEE. Losses at the gene ends were 2 bases for V and 4 bases for J; bases not matched to a gene: 5. The CDR3 totals 16 residues. The CDR3 sequence is CASSFSQGGYNSPLHF. The CDR3 coding sequence is TGTGCCAGCAGCTTTTCACAGGGGGGATATAATTCACCCCTCCACTTT.

The chain uses TRBV25-1 and TRBJ1-2; D unclear. Germline V gives CDR1 MGHDK, CDR2 SYGVNS. The CDR3 extends over 13 amino acids. The V and J ends lost 3 bases and 0 bases respectively, with 5 bases between them. CDR3 residues: CASSDVANYGYTF. CDR3 DNA sequence: TGTGCCAGCAGTGACGTAGCTAACTATGGCTACACCTTC.

This chain uses TRBV7-9 with TRBJ1-2; D possibly corresponds to TRBD1 (5 bases). Germline V gene sequence: CDR1 SEHNR, CDR2 FQNEAQ (reference sequence). The CDR3 loop spans 17 amino acids. V lost 1 base to trimming and J lost 2 bases, with 17 bases between them. The CDR3 region is CASSLGSGRIGNYGYTF. The CDR3 DNA follows: TGTGCCAGCAGCTTAGGTTCAGGGCGAATCGGAAACTATGGCTACACCTTC.

The genes are TRBV7-9 and TRBJ2-7, with D possibly matching TRBD1 (5 bases). CDR1 and CDR2 from the germline V gene are SEHNR and FQNEAQ (reference sequence). Trimming left V 2 bases short and J 7 bases short, with 15 bases between. The CDR3 consists of 14 residues. CDR3 amino acids: CASSLSVGRGEQYF. As DNA, the CDR3 is TGTGCCAGCAGCTTATCGGTGGGGCGCGGTGAGCAGTACTTC.

The rearrangement joins TRBV4-3 to TRBJ2-3; TRBD2 agrees at 7 bases. The CDR3 totals 18 residues. V shed 0 bases, J shed 4 bases, and the junction held 13 bases outside the gene matches. Germline assignment: CDR1 LGHNA and CDR2 YSLEER. As DNA, the CDR3 is TGCGCCAGCAGCCAAGAATGGTTAGGACTAGTTGGTGCAGATACGCAGTATTTT. Translating gives CASSQEWLGLVGADTQYF.

The chain combines TRBV4-3 with TRBJ1-4, with 11 bases fitting TRBD1. V was clipped by 5 bases and J by 7 bases; unmatched bases: 12. This CDR3 has 17 amino acids. Germline V gene data show CDR1 as LGHNA and CDR2 as YSLEER. The CDR3 reads CASSASGTGGWGEKLFF. In nucleotides, the CDR3 is TGCGCCAGCAGCGCCTCCGGGACAGGGGGTTGGGGTGAAAAACTGTTTTTT.

The sample holds a few counts of this clone. DNA of the CDR3: TGTGCCTTTAACACGGGCACCGGGGAGCTGTTTTTT. Residues: CAFNTGTGELFF. The chain is built from TRBV30 and TRBJ2-2; D is unresolved. The CDR3 is made up of 12 amino acids. Trimming removed 7 bases from V and 4 bases from J, with 10 bases in between. Germline assignment: CDR1 GTSNPN and CDR2 SVGIG (reference sequence).

The rearrangement joins TRBV5-4 to TRBJ1-2; 7 bases are shared with TRBD1. The germline V gene has CDR1 SGHNT and CDR2 YYREEE (reference sequence). V was clipped by 0 bases and J by 8 bases; unmatched bases: 7. The CDR3 consists of 14 residues. The DNA for the CDR3 is TGTGCCAGCAGCTTGGACGGGACAGCGGGCGGCTACACCTTC. Residues: CASSLDGTAGGYTF.

V is TRBV10-3 and J is TRBJ1-2; D gene ambiguous. There are 13 residues in the CDR3. Trimming took 0 bases from V and 4 from J, leaving 6 bases between them. The germline gives CDR1 ENHRY, CDR2 SYGVKD. The CDR3 DNA reads as TGTGCCATCAGTGAGTCCCCCGTCTATGGCTACACCTTC. Protein product: CAISESPVYGYTF.

The chain combines TRBV6-7 with TRBJ2-7, with 13 bases matching TRBD2. TRBV6-7 is an ORF, and what it does is uncertain. J lost 2 bases, V lost 5 bases, and 9 bases had no gene match. The CDR3 has 17 amino acids. The CDR3 nucleotides read TGTGCCAGCAGTCTGCCCGGGACTAGCGGGGACCCCTACGAGCAGTACTTC. Protein: CASSLPGTSGDPYEQYF.

This clone has just a few counts. The chain employs TRBV9 and TRBJ1-2; TRBD1 is a possible D gene (5 bases). The length of the CDR3 is 13 residues. The ends were cut back, 4 bases at V and 5 bases at J, with 12 bases in the middle. In germline, CDR1 is SGDLS, CDR2 YYNGEE. The CDR3 DNA reads TGTGCCAGCAGCCCGGGACTGGGGTATGGCTACACCTTC. This gives the protein CASSPGLGYGYTF.

The rearrangement uses TRBV5-6 and TRBJ2-7, with TRBD1 matching 8 bases. The CDR3 has 13 residues. CDR1 SGHDT and CDR2 YYEEEE come from the germline V gene. The J segment lost 5 bases and the V segment lost 2 bases, leaving 3 bases of the junction unmatched. CDR3 in amino acids: CASSFAGGDEQYF. The CDR3 region has the DNA TGTGCCAGCAGCTTTGCAGGGGGCGACGAGCAGTACTTC.

This clone has a handful of counts. CDR3 DNA: TGTGCCAGCAGCGCCCCGGAAGGCCTTGGCTACACCTTC. Residues: CASSAPEGLGYTF. The chain couples TRBV2 to TRBJ1-2; the D is unclear. There are 13 residues in the CDR3. V lost 6 bases and J 7 bases, leaving 15 bases between the germline ends. Germline V gene sequence: CDR1 SNHLY, CDR2 FYNNEI.

This clone was seen a few times. This chain links TRBV10-3 with TRBJ1-5, with D maybe TRBD1 (6 bases). The germline gives CDR1 ENHRY, CDR2 SYGVKD. This CDR3 is 14 amino acids long. V was trimmed by 2 bases and J by 3 bases, leaving 8 bases between them. Here the CDR3 DNA reads TGTGCCATCAGTGAGGGACAGCCCAATCAGCCCCAGCATTTT. This encodes CAISEGQPNQPQHF.

The chain has TRBV6-4 and TRBJ2-1; D is unclear. The germline V gene has CDR1 MRHNA and CDR2 SNTAGT. CDR3 length equals 15 residues. Trimming removed 5 bases at V and 0 bases at J, with 11 bases between. CDR3 sequence: CASSLTSSSYNEQFF. CDR3 DNA sequence: TGTGCCAGCAGTCTGACTTCGAGCTCCTACAATGAGCAGTTCTTC.

The chain links TRBV25-1 to TRBJ2-3; TRBD2 agrees at 12 bases. V lost 7 bases, J lost 3 bases, and 5 bases stayed unmatched. Germline V lookup: CDR1 MGHDK, CDR2 SYGVNS. This CDR3 spans 15 amino acids. CDR3 sequence reads: CASNPLAGGTDTQYF. The DNA of the CDR3 is TGTGCCAGCAACCCACTAGCGGGGGGTACAGATACGCAGTATTTT.

In its sample, this clone was seen a few times. V is TRBV28 and J is TRBJ1-1; 7 nucleotides align to TRBD1. From germline, CDR1 is MDHEN and CDR2 SYDVKM. The J segment lost 1 base and the V segment lost 1 base, leaving 3 bases of the junction unmatched. The CDR3 covers 15 residues. The CDR3 spells CASSLSGTANTEAFF. The DNA of the CDR3 is TGTGCCAGCAGTTTATCCGGGACAGCGAACACTGAAGCTTTCTTT.

This chain uses TRBV29-1 with TRBJ1-1; 7 nucleotides line up with TRBD1. CDR3 length equals 13 residues. Germline V lookup: CDR1 SQVTM, CDR2 ANQGSEA. V dropped 5 bases and J dropped 10; count of bases not matched to a gene: 13. In nucleotides, the CDR3 is TGCAGCGTTACTTTTGGGACAGCGGGGGGAGCTTTCTTT. As protein: CSVTFGTAGGAFF.

For the CDR3, the DNA is TGCGCCAGCAGTGTAGCCGGGGACGACAATGAGCAGTTCTTC. It encodes CASSVAGDDNEQFF. This chain links TRBV10-2 with TRBJ2-1, with D perhaps being TRBD1 or TRBD2 (5 bases each). With 4 bases removed from V and 5 bases from J, the gap between germline ends came to 12 bases. CDR3 length: 14 residues. Germline V gives CDR1 WSHSY, CDR2 SAAADI.

The chain combines TRBV6-5 with TRBJ1-2; TRBD1 aligns across 10 bases. V lost 2 bases to trimming and J lost 4 bases; unmatched junction nucleotides: 4. The CDR3 is 15 residues long. Germline V lookup: CDR1 MNHEY, CDR2 SVGAGI. The CDR3 sequence: CASSYPGQGIYGYTF. CDR3 nucleotide sequence: TGTGCCAGCAGTTACCCGGGACAGGGGATCTATGGCTACACCTTC.

The J gene is TRBJ1-5, the V gene TRBV6-5; D possibly corresponds to TRBD1 (6 bases). Germline CDR1 is MNHEY and CDR2 is SVGAGI. The CDR3 is 13 amino acids. The ends were cut back, 5 bases at V and 5 bases at J, with 10 bases in the middle. CDR3 region: CASSRTADQPQHF. DNA for the CDR3: TGTGCCAGCAGTCGGACAGCAGATCAGCCCCAGCATTTT.

As concerns this clone: At one end, the junction sequence differs from germline, possibly due to a read error. The chain joins TRBV7-7 to TRBJ1-6; D uncertain. This CDR3 has 14 amino acids. Germline V lookup: CDR1 SSHAT, CDR2 FNYEAQ (reference sequence). CDR3 residues: CASSESSYNSPLHF. CDR3 in DNA: TGTGCTAGCAGCGAGAGCTCCTATAATTCACCCCTCCACTTT.

This rearrangement joins TRBV25-1 to TRBJ2-2, with TRBD1 matching over 7 bases. V shed 4 bases and J 0 bases; nucleotides not matched to a gene: 8. The V gene's germline CDR1 is MGHDK and CDR2 SYGVNS. The CDR3 contains 17 residues. The CDR3 DNA reads as TGTGCCAGCAGTGGCCCCCGGGACAGCGCGAACACCGGGGAGCTGTTTTTT. The encoded protein is CASSGPRDSANTGELFF.